This T cell receptor (beta chain) was obtained from a study of OX40 agonist ivuxolimab in advanced cancers. The overall study: Ivuxolimab, which is an agonistic anti-OX40 (CD134) antibody, was administered to the patients. Under the entry rules, prior anti-PD-1, anti-PD-L1 or anti-CTLA-4 therapy was allowed, and 40% had some. Study conclusions and caveats: No determination was made of the antigen specificity of the expanded peripheral T cells.

Libraries were prepared by immunoSEQ multiplex PCR; TCRdb keeps only in-frame clonotypes and omits some of them. The table shows around 50,000 clones, with approximately 88% occurring only once. Germline lookup yields CDR1 ENHRY and CDR2 SYGVKD. Germline trimming cut 8 bases from V and 0 bases from J; bases unmatched to any gene: 5. There are 16 residues in the CDR3. With regard to this clone: Its antigen is not identified.

Autoimmune disease history or systemic immunosuppression barred patients. This clonotype was obtained from an adult with an advanced solid tumor such as melanoma, head and neck, liver or kidney cancer. The sample consisted of CD4+ or CD8+ T cells sorted from blood, taken in a trial of the OX40 agonist ivuxolimab. This sequence joins TRBV10-3 and TRBJ2-2; 11 bases match TRBD2. CDR3 sequence reads: CAIETSGSTNTGELFF. The CDR3 DNA is TGTGCCATCGAAACTAGCGGGAGTACGAACACCGGGGAGCTGTTTTTT.